This T cell receptor (beta chain) is drawn from a study of blood T cells in healthy people across ages. This clonotype was recorded many times. Its antigen is unidentified. The CDR3 extends over 13 amino acids. In germline, CDR1 is MNHNS, CDR2 SASEGT. The V segment lost 7 bases and the J segment 3 bases; nucleotides outside the gene matches: 4. Study-level results: PBMCs that were unsorted prevented a conclusive naive versus antigen-experienced comparison.

Sample-barcoded 5' priming and a J-beta primer mix drove a second PCR of roughly 6 to 12 cycles. Every molecule of cDNA carried a tag from a template-switch adaptor with 12 random nucleotides. There were at least 3 million CDR3-containing paired-end reads obtained from each sample. TCRdb re-analysed the 5' RACE reads in MiXCR, keeping a single row per CDR3 protein. The table records roughly 410,000 distinct CDR3 sequences, approximately 47% of them present only once. The sequencing sample was made of blood. The gene calls are TRBV6-1 and TRBJ2-7, with 9 bases that match TRBD2. This receptor was taken from a man aged 60-69 years in good health. The DNA for the CDR3 is TGTGCCAGCACCCCAGCGGGGGGCTACGAGCAGTACTTC. Amino acids: CASTPAGGYEQYF.